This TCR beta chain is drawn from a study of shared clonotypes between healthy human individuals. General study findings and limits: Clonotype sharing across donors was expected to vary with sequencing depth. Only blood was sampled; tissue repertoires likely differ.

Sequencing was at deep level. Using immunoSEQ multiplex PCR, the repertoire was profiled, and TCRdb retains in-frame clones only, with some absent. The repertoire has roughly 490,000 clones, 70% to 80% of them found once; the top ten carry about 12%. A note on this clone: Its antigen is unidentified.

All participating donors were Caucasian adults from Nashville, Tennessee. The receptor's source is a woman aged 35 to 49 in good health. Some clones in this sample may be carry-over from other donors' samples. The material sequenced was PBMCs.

The CDR3 DNA sequence: TGTGCCAGCAGCTTGAACAGGGGGCTAACTAATGAAAAACTGTTTTTT. Translation: CASSLNRGLTNEKLFF. The chain employs TRBV5-8 and TRBJ1-4; 9 bases align to TRBD1. The CDR3 loop spans 16 amino acids. In germline, CDR1 is SGHTS, CDR2 YDEGEE. The V segment lost 1 base and the J segment 1 base; nucleotides outside the gene matches: 2.